This TCR beta chain was captured by sequencing in a study of radiation and T cells in renal cell carcinoma (dated by TCRdb to the early 2020s). Notes on the research overall: Samples came from a clinical trial, in which primary renal cell carcinomas received 15 Gy stereotactic body radiation therapy followed by nephrectomy 4 weeks later. In total, about 50 samples underwent TCR beta sequencing: around 25 tumors plus 27 peripheral blood samples. A total of roughly 4 million unique CDR3 nucleotide sequences, encoding 2.5 million to 3 million unique CDR3 amino acid sequences, were found across all 50 or so samples.

The paper's findings and limits, for the study overall: No pretreatment tumor biopsies were available, so the baseline intratumoral presence of clonotypes could not be determined. In blood, the top tumor clonotypes increased between baseline and 2 weeks post-radiation and then shrank by 4 weeks, which suggests that tumor-resident clones expanded only transiently. The single-armed trial design could not address effects of radiation dose or scheduling on the TCR repertoire. Changes in the blood repertoire were not tracked past 4 weeks after treatment.

Worth noting for this clone: The clone's antigen remains unknown. One base away there is no much larger clone; base qualities are not given.

From cysteine to phenylalanine, the CDR3 is 14 amino acids long. CDR3 DNA is the only sequence kept; it has 42 bases, read in frame from the first base. CDR1 SGDLS and CDR2 YYNGEE were looked up in the germline V gene. The junction shows trimming of 3 bases on V and 1 base on J, plus 9 bases between the germline ends. The immunoSEQ kit was used, according to the manufacturer's recommendations, to generate TCR beta libraries from genomic DNA. For library preparation, a first multiplex PCR was performed with proprietary primers, followed by a second PCR in which unique barcodes were added, and bead cleanups were performed after each round. Each sample batch included a kit-provided positive control reaction and a negative control reaction. The final libraries were assessed on an Agilent 4200 TapeStation D1000 ScreenTape, pooled by volume, and quantified by qPCR. Sequencing was performed on an Illumina NextSeq500 with a MidOutput 150-cycle cartridge, and 156 Read1 and 15 Index1 cycles were run with kit custom primers. The pooled library was loaded at about 1 pM, with a roughly 18% PhiX control spiked in. Turning to the authors' computational methods: Vendor-processed data were analyzed in R, with a clonotype defined as all T cells sharing the same CDR3 nucleotide sequence. In the clone abundance analyses, frequencies in each sample were normalized to that sample's 10,000 most abundant clones. Public T cell clones, which averaged fewer than five per sample, were excluded before analysis. Tumor-enriched clonotypes and baseline blood-enriched clonotypes were defined as those with an abundance difference of at least 32-fold between compartments. A beta-binomial differential abundance model was used to identify clonotypes that expanded or contracted between blood time points. Similarity between tumor and blood repertoires was quantified using the Baroni-Urbani and Buser coefficient, and groups were compared with two-tailed Wilcoxon tests in R. The clones in this table, taken by TCRdb from immuneACCESS, are in-frame only. Not every clone is retained; where verified, under half of the shortfall comes from an unresolved V gene, and the cause of the rest is unknown. V and J calls and clone size come straight from that table; D and trimming were deduced from the DNA. This sample gives more than 95,000 clones in total; roughly 80% of them show up just once. The top ten constitute around 3% of the sample.

According to the study, the label for this sample's time point signals: baseline pretreatment blood. Interpreted using the paper, the treatment or condition label stands for: 15 Gy SBRT to primary tumor, nephrectomy 4 weeks later. To follow tumor-enriched clonotypes, peripheral blood was collected serially from radiation-treated patients at baseline and again at 2 weeks and 4 weeks after SBRT. All patients had renal cell carcinoma with clear cell pathology. Genomic DNA for TCR sequencing was prepared using the QIAamp DNA Blood Mini Kit (Qiagen). Samples were included in the analyses only if all quality control checks were passed.

The origin of this receptor is a woman aged 55-69 years with renal cell carcinoma. Sequencing was performed on blood, taken from a patient whose treatment included radiotherapy and nephrectomy. The chain is encoded by TRBV9 joined to TRBJ2-3, with the identity of the D gene unclear. In nucleotides, the sequence is TGTGCCAGCAGCGGCCCCCCAGGCACAGATACGCAGTATTTT. This encodes CASSGPPGTDTQYF.